This T cell receptor (beta chain) comes out of a study of vaccination effects on CD4 cells after COVID-19. Turning to the study itself: Of the BNT162b2 and mRNA-1273 vaccines, participants received two doses of one or the other. Study results and limitations: Healthy vaccinees had only 1 of 255 vaccine-induced clones cross-react with common cold coronaviruses. Few convalescent patients, and no early post-infection timepoints, were available to the study.

Repertoires were generated with immunoSEQ multiplex PCR, while TCRdb's copy carries only in-frame clones and drops some. This table holds tens of thousands of clones, roughly 70% found once. Concerning this clone itself: Its antigen is currently unknown.

ViraFEST used viral peptide pools to expand antigen-specific CD4+ T cells before sequencing. Scientists isolated CD4+ T cells after a roughly nine-day culture period ended. Nobody among the vaccine recipients had prior SARS-CoV-2 infection (nucleocapsid antibodies were negative). For each well, 1.9 million or so PBMC were cultured with about 9.4 IU/ml IL-2 and about 9.1 ug/ml peptides. The sequence came from a human donor who received a COVID-19 vaccine. The material was CD4+ T cells from PBMCs cultured with SARS-CoV-2 spike peptides, obtained before COVID-19 vaccination.

The CDR3 DNA sequence: TGTGCCAGCAGTGTCCCGGTGCACTCTGGGGCCAACGTCCTGACTTTC. This codes for CASSVPVHSGANVLTF. The rearrangement joins TRBV6-1 to TRBJ2-6; D unclear. The germline V and J ends were trimmed by 4 bases and 0 bases, with 10 bases remaining between them. The CDR3 has 16 amino acids. Germline-derived CDR1 and CDR2 are MNHNS and SASEGT.